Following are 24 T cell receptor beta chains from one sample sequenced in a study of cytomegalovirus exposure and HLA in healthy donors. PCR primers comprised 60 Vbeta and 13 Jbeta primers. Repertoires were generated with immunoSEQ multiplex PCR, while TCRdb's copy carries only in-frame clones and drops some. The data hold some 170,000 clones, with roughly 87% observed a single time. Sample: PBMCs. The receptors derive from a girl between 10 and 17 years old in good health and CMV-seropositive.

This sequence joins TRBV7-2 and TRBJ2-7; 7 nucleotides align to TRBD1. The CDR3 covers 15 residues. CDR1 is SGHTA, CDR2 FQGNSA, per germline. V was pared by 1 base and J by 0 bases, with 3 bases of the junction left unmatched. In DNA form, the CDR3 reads TGTGCCAGCAGCTTAGGACAGGGTAACTCCTACGAGCAGTACTTC. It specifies CASSLGQGNSYEQYF. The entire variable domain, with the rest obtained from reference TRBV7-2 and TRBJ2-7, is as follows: GAGVSQSPSNKVTEKGKDVELRCDPISGHTALYWYRQSLGQGLEFLIYFQGNSAPDKSGLPSDRFSAERTGGSVSTLTIQRTQQEDSAVYLCASSLGQGNSYEQYFGPGTRLTVT.

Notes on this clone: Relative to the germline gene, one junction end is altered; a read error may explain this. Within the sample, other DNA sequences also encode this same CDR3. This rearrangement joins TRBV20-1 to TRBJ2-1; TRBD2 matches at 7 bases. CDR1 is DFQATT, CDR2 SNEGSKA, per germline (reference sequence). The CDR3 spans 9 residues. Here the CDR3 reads CSGAGRRIF. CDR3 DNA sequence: TGCAGTGGAGCGGGACGAAGGATCTTC.

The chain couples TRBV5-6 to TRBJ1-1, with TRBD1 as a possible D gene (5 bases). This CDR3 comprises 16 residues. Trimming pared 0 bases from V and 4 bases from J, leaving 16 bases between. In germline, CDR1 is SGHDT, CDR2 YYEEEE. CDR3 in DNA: TGTGCCAGCAGCTTGGAACCAGGGAAACGGAGCACTGAAGCTTTCTTT. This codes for CASSLEPGKRSTEAFF. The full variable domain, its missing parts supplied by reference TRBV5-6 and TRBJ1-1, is DAGVTQSPTHLIKTRGQQVTLRCSPKSGHDTVSWYQQALGQGPQFIFQYYEEEERQRGNFPDRFSGHQFPNYSSELNVNALLLGDSALYLCASSLEPGKRSTEAFFGQGTRLTVV.

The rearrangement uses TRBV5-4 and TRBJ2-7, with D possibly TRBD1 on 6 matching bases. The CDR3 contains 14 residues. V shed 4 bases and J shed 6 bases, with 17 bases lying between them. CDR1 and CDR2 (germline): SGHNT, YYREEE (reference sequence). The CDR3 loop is CASSIDRSFREQYF. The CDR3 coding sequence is TGTGCCAGCAGCATCGACAGGTCTTTCCGCGAGCAGTACTTC.

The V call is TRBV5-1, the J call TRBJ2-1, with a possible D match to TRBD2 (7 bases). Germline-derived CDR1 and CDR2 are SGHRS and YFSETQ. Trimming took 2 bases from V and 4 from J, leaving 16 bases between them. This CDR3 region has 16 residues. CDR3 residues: CASSFGGGVGYNEQFF. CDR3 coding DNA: TGCGCCAGCAGCTTTGGAGGGGGGGTAGGTTACAATGAGCAGTTCTTC.

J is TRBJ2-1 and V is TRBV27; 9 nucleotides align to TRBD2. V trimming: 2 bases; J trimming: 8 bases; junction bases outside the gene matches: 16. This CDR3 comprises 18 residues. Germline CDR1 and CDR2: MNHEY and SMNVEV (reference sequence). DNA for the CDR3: TGTGCCAGCAGTTTAGGGGCCGGACTAGCGATACCCTTTGATGAGCAGTTCTTC. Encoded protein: CASSLGAGLAIPFDEQFF.

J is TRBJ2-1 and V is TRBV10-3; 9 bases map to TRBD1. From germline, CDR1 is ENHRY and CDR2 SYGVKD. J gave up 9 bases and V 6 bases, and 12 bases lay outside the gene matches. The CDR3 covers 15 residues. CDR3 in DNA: TGTGCCATCAGGCCCGGGCGGACGGGACAGGGTGAGCAGTTCTTC. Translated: CAIRPGRTGQGEQFF.

DNA for the CDR3: TGTGCCAGCTTCACCGGGGACAAGACGGAGCCCCAGCATTTT. This translates into CASFTGDKTEPQHF. The V gene is TRBV28, the J gene TRBJ1-5; D is perhaps TRBD1 (6 bases). The CDR3 loop spans 14 amino acids. Germline V CDR1 and CDR2: MDHEN, SYDVKM. V was cut by 8 bases and J by 8 bases, with 19 bases left in between.

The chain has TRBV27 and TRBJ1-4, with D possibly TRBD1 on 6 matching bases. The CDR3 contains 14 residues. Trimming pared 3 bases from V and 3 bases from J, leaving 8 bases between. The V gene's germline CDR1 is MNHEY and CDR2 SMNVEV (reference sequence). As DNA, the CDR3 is TGTGCCAGCAGTTTGACAGGTCCTAATGAAAAACTGTTTTTT. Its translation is CASSLTGPNEKLFF.

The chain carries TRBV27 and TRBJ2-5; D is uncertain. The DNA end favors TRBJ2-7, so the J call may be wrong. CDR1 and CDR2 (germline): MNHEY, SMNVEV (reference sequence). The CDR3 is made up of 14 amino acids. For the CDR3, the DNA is TGTGCCAGCGCGCGGCAGCAGAGCTCCTACGAGCAGTACTTC. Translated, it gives CASARQQSSYEQYF.

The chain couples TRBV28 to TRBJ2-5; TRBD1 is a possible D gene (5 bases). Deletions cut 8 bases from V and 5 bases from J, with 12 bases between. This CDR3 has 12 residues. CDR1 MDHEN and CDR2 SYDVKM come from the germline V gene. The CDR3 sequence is CASCRVWETQYF. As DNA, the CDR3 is TGTGCCAGCTGCAGGGTCTGGGAGACCCAGTACTTC. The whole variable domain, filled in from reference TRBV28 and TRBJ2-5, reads DVKVTQSSRYLVKRTGEKVFLECVQDMDHENMFWYRQDPGLGLRLIYFSYDVKMKEKGDIPEGYSVSREKKERFSLILESASTNQTSMYLCASCRVWETQYFGPGTRLLVL.

This chain's CDR3 is CASSEARNEQFF. The DNA for the CDR3 is TGTGCCAGCAGTGAAGCGAGGAATGAGCAGTTCTTC. The gene calls are TRBV6-1 and TRBJ2-1; D uncertain. The V gene lost 0 bases and the J gene lost 7 bases, with 4 bases spanning the gap. The germline CDR1 and CDR2 sequences are MNHNS and SASEGT. This CDR3 spans 12 amino acids.

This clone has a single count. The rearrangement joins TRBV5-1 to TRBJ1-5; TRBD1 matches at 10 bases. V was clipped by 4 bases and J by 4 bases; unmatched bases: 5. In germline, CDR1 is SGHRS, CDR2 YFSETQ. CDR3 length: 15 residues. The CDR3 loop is CASSTGTGANQPQHF. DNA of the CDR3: TGCGCCAGCAGCACCGGGACAGGGGCGAATCAGCCCCAGCATTTT.

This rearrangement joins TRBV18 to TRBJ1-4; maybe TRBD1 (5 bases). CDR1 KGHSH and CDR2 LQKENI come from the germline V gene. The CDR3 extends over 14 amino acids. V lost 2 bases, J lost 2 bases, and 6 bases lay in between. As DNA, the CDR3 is TGTGCCAGCTCACCAGGGGCGACTAATGAAAAACTGTTTTTT. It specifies CASSPGATNEKLFF.

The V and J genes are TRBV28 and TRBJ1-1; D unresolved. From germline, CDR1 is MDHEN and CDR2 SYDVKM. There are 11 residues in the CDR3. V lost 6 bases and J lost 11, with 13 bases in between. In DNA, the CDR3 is TGTGCCAGCAGCAACTTTCAGAGGGCTTTCTTT. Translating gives CASSNFQRAFF.

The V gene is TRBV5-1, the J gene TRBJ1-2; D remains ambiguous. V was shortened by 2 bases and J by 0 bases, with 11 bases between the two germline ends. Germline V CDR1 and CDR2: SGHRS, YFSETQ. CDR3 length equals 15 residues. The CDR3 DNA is TGCGCCAGCAGCTTCGAGCAGGTGTCTAACTATGGCTACACCTTC. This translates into CASSFEQVSNYGYTF.

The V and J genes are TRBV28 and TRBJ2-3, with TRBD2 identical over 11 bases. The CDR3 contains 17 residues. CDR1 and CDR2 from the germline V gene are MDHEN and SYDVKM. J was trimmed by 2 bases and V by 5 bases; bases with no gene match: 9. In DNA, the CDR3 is TGTGCCAGCAGTCAACGACTAGCGGGGCCTTCCACAGATACGCAGTATTTT. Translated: CASSQRLAGPSTDTQYF.

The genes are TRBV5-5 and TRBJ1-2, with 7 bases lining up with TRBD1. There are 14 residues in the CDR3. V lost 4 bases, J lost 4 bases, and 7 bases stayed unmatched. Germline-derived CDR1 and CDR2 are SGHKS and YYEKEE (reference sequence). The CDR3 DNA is TGTGCCAGCAGCGTGACAGGGCAGGGCTATGGCTACACCTTC. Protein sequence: CASSVTGQGYGYTF.

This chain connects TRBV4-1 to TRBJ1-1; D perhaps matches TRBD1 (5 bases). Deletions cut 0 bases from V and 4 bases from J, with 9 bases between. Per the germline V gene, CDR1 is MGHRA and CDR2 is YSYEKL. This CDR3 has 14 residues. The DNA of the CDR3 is TGCGCCAGCAGCCAAGACAGGGAGGCCACTGAAGCTTTCTTT. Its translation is CASSQDREATEAFF.

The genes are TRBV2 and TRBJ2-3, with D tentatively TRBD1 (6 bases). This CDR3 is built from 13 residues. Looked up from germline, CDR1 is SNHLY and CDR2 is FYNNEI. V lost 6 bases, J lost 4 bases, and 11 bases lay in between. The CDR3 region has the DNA TGTGCCAGCAGACCACAGGGCCCAGATACGCAGTATTTT. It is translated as CASRPQGPDTQYF.

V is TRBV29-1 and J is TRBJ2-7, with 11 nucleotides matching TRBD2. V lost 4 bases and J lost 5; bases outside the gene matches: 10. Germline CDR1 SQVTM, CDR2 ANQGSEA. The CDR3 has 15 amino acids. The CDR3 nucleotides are TGCAGCGTTGTAGGGGATACTAGCGGGAGCAACGAGCAGTACTTC. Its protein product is CSVVGDTSGSNEQYF.

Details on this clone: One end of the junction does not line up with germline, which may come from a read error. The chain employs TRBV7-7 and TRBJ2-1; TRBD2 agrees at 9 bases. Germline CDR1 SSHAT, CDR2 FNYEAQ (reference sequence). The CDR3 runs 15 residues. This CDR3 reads CASSLELAGYNEQFF. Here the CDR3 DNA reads TGTGCTAGCAGCTTAGAACTAGCGGGTTACAATGAGCAGTTCTTC.

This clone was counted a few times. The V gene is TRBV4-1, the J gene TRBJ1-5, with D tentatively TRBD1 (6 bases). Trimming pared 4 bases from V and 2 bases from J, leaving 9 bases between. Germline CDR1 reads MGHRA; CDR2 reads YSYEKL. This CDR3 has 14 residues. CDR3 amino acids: CASSLPGGNQPQHF. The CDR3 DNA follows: TGCGCCAGCAGCCTCCCAGGGGGCAATCAGCCCCAGCATTTT.

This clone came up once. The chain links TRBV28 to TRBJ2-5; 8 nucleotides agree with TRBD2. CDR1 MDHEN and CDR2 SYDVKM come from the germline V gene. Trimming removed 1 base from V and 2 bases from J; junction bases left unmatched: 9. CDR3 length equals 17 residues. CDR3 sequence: CASSLYGGAGIQETQYF. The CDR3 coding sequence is TGTGCCAGCAGTTTATACGGGGGGGCGGGGATTCAAGAGACCCAGTACTTC.